This record looks at one T cell receptor beta chain sequence and its context. What this receptor recognizes is not known. No base quality values were provided; no much bigger clone lies one nucleotide off. The cohort consisted of fewer than 700 healthy bone marrow donors. At the time of sampling, all cohort members were nominally healthy, though unrecorded immune exposures were likely present. The donor was CMV seronegative and was included in the group of hundreds of seronegative cohort members. Every donor gave a peripheral blood sample, and the peripheral blood mononuclear cells from that sample were used for TCR beta sequencing. Genomic DNA extraction from the blood cell samples was performed with the Qiagen DNeasy Blood Extraction Kit. This record belongs to a study of cytomegalovirus exposure and HLA in healthy donors (dated by TCRdb to 2015 to 2018). Background on the whole study: An earlier analysis of fewer than 750 of the donors reported 276 Gb of sequence data and 117 million unique TCR beta sequences obtained from about 200 million T cells. An early release covering about 600 HLA-typed donors comprised about 300 gigabases of sequencing data and tens of millions of unique TCR sequences. The genetic ancestry cluster associated with self-reported Caucasian donors included about 81% of the approximately 430 genotyped donors. The study was designed to test whether signatures of past pathogen exposure could be identified by cataloging public T cell receptors. The study used immunosequencing to profile the T cell repertoires of around 600 subjects and linked those repertoires to cytomegalovirus serostatus. In addition to the first cohort of 500 to 850 subjects, a separate validation cohort of 120 different subjects was used. To predict cytomegalovirus infection status, the study brought together high-throughput TCR immunosequencing, statistical association of individual TCRs with disease status, and machine learning. To study patterns of TCR occurrence, a later analysis re-analyzed previously published TCR beta repertoires from 550 to 800 donors and added high-resolution HLA genotyping. In the later analysis, no new phenotypic data were used to find candidate immune exposures; instead, reliance was placed on TCR beta sequences and their occurrence across donors. An earlier analysis of 587 of the donors used high-throughput TCR beta sequencing to judge whether each TCR beta V gene segment behaved as functional or pseudogenic. Donor age, sex, ethnicity and CMV serostatus were collected together with the repertoire data. Genome-wide SNP genotypes for about three fifths of the 666 donors were used in a later genetic analysis, which treated that subset as a discovery cohort. All discovery cohort repertoires had been generated using a single sequencing platform. HLA typing covered class I and class II loci at four-digit resolution. Typing coverage varied by locus: roughly 620-640 donors for A, B, C, DRB1 and DQB1; roughly 560 for DQA1; more than 600 for DPA1; roughly 450 for DPB1. A handful of DR-DQ haplotypes were handled as single units for association and clustering because linkage in the cohort was strong. On average, 235,054 unique TCR beta nucleotide sequences were sequenced per donor among 398 genotyped donors of the cohort, with roughly 18% of those sequences being non-productive.

Based on the germline V gene, the CDR1 and CDR2 sequences are SGHRS and YFSETQ. From its cysteine to its phenylalanine, the CDR3 spans 11 amino acids. Only the CDR3 region is kept as DNA, spanning 33 bases read in frame from base 1. Deletion took 2 bases off V and 4 bases off J, with a span of 4 bases between the germline ends. Libraries were constructed by the immunoSEQ multiplex PCR assay. A mixture of 60 forward primers for TCR Vbeta segments and 13 reverse primers for TCR Jbeta segments was used in the multiplex PCR. A multiplex PCR assay on genomic DNA amplified the CDR3 region of rearranged TCR beta genes. On the Illumina HiSeq System, the amplified TCR beta libraries were sequenced as 87-base-pair reads. The published analysis was carried out like this. Across the 670 or so repertoires, a later analysis counted 80 million or so unique TCR beta chains, around 11 million of which were shared by at least two donors. Raw reads were error-corrected and collapsed into unique sequences with a nearest-neighbor algorithm that merged closely related sequences to remove PCR and sequencing errors. CDR3 sequences were aligned to IMGT reference sequences to assign V, D and J gene segments. For a sequence to be retained, a match of at least six nucleotides was required to both a V gene segment and a J gene segment. Rearrangements were classified as productive when the CDR3 lacked stop codons and remained in frame with V and J, and all other rearrangements were classified as non-productive. Following IMGT convention, CDR3 was defined as the stretch from the second conserved V-encoded cysteine up to the conserved J-encoded phenylalanine. The earlier analysis of some 540 of the donors excluded any sequence lacking an unambiguous match to a single V gene segment. An earlier analysis of 450 to 650 of the donors called V segments functional above 56.7% productive rearrangements and segregating when the between-donor standard deviation exceeded 5%. To diagnose cytomegalovirus status from the catalog of TCR beta chain sequences, a statistical classification framework was built. A later analysis assigned V and J genes by comparing TCR nucleotide sequences with IMGT/GENE-DB human TR gene sequences. A later analysis assigned CDR3 sequences and most-parsimonious VDJ recombination scenarios with the TCRdist pipeline. In a later analysis, each TCR beta chain was defined by its CDR3 amino acid sequence together with its V-gene family, and reads without a unique V-gene family were excluded. In a later analysis, fewer than 650 highly shared, low-generation-probability nucleotide sequences were removed to address suspected cross-contamination and a sequencing artifact. A later analysis calculated a clonal expansion index for each public chain from normalized within-repertoire ranks of inferred template counts. In a later analysis, generation probabilities were computed with a VDJ recombination model fitted to out-of-frame rearrangements, and the resulting probabilities were checked against IGoR. In a later analysis, hypergeometric tests were used to score TCR-TCR, TCR-HLA and TCR-CMV co-occurrence, with a repertoire-size bias correction applied to TCR pairs. A later analysis estimated false discovery rates by permuting HLA or CMV assignments 20 times. A later analysis grouped co-occurring TCRs with DBSCAN, adding TCRdist sequence similarity when clustering within HLA-allele-positive subsets. For co-occurrence clustering, repertoires with fewer than 30,000 or more than 120,000 public chains were excluded, along with about five repertoires with anomalous nucleotide sharing. TCRdb mirrors the immuneACCESS table, restricted to in-frame sequences. Some clones are absent from its copies; in checked studies, under half trace to an unresolved V gene, and the reason for the others is unknown. V and J calls and clone size are as listed in that table; D and trimming were resolved from the DNA. The sample contains approximately 88,000 clones, 64% of them found a single time. The ten largest clonotypes hold 3.2% of the sample.

The research as a whole found: The classifier was reported to diagnose cytomegalovirus status with high specificity and sensitivity in both the original and validation cohorts. In the study, about 150 TCR beta chains were listed as associated with cytomegalovirus. A few of the identified cytomegalovirus-associated TCR beta chains were confirmed in vitro to be specific for cytomegalovirus antigens. It was suggested by the authors that the approach could potentially be generalized to other disease states and immunological phenotypes. Linkage disequilibrium might explain the correlated functional status among segregating V segments, but an unknown experimental factor could not be ruled out. In a later analysis, some 17,000 TCR beta sequences were associated with specific HLA alleles at a false discovery rate of 0.05. For the cohort, immune exposure information was limited to CMV serostatus. When HLA alleles, especially DR and DQ, strongly co-occurred, TCR associations were difficult to assign to individual alleles. A later analysis found that HLA-associated TCR beta chains were more clonally expanded and had lower generation probabilities than equally common non-associated chains. In a later analysis, TCR association rates were found to vary across HLA loci, with the most associated TCRs seen for DRB1 alleles and the fewest for HLA-C alleles. An association between a missense DCLRE1C variant and V-gene and J-gene trimming of TCR beta chains was found in a later genetic analysis and replicated in an independent cohort. A further reported finding was that TCR beta sequences accurately predicted the HLA-A and HLA-B alleles for most subjects in the first cohort. The 87-base-pair reads could not distinguish some IMGT-functional V segments, including TRBV6-2 and TRBV6-3, so those segments were excluded. Most TCR sequences were seen in very few donors, while some public TCRs were found in many individuals. Broadly in line with IMGT annotations, most TCR beta V segments showed up in productive rearrangements about 90% or about 30% of the time in an earlier analysis of several hundred of the donors. According to a later analysis, parvovirus B19, influenza, CMV and Epstein-Barr virus appeared linked to several top co-occurrence clusters. Because counts were too low, about 17 rarely observed V segments, including chromosome 9 orphons, were excluded from the earlier analysis of some 540 of the donors. The sequencing pipeline was judged likely to have produced a cluster of highly shared sequence variants as a technical artifact. According to a later analysis, most CMV-associated TCR beta chains appeared to be HLA-restricted, and the HLA associations seemed to be driven largely by CMV exposure. Only TCR beta chains were sequenced in this cohort, and the absence of alpha or paired-chain data limited detectable features. Because HLA typing was unavailable for some donors at each locus, only the typed subset was used in association tests. The presence/absence analyses assumed that sequencing depth was roughly uniform across donors, and that assumption may not be true. In a later genetic analysis, fewer N-insertions in productive TCRs were reported among donors in an Asian-associated ancestry cluster than the approximately 670-donor mean.

The specimen sequenced was PBMCs. This receptor chain uses TRBV5-1 and TRBJ2-7; no D gene is confidently identified. The TCR originated in a man in his 60s in good health and CMV-seronegative. The DNA is as follows: TGCGCCAGCAGCTTTAATTACGAGCAGTACTTC. This encodes CASSFNYEQYF.